What follows are 20 T cell receptor beta chains derived from one specimen sequenced in a study of blood T cell repertoires in COVID-19 (dated by TCRdb to the early 2020s). Library creation used the immunoSEQ multiplex PCR assay. TCRdb took over this immuneACCESS table, retaining in-frame rearrangements with V and J assigned. Such tables are incomplete; in checked studies, under half of the missing clones stem from an unresolved V gene, and the remainder is unexplained. The sample contains approximately 350,000 clones, 80% to 90% of them found a single time. 0.95% to 1.1% of the sample lies in the top ten. The specimen sequenced was PBMCs or T cells enriched from blood (not recorded which). The source of these receptors is a man aged 18 to 30 who had recovered from COVID-19.

The genes are TRBV11-2 and TRBJ2-7, with a weak D call TRBD1 (6 bases). Germline V lookup: CDR1 SGHAT, CDR2 FQNNGV. The CDR3 runs 14 residues. Trimming shortened V by 5 bases and J by 0 bases, and 11 bases separated the two germline ends. The CDR3 here is CASSPGQTSYEQYF. The CDR3 DNA follows: TGTGCCAGCAGCCCGGGACAAACCTCCTACGAGCAGTACTTC.

The chain employs TRBV6-6 and TRBJ1-2; 9 bases are shared with TRBD1. This CDR3 is built from 21 residues. The J segment lost 4 bases and the V segment lost 6 bases, leaving 27 bases of the junction unmatched. In germline, CDR1 is MNHNY, CDR2 SVGAGI (reference sequence). The CDR3 spells CASSRQGVSGGATPATYGYTF. CDR3 sequence (DNA): TGTGCCAGCAGCCGACAGGGGGTCAGCGGCGGCGCCACCCCAGCTACCTATGGCTACACCTTC.

The chain has TRBV10-3 and TRBJ1-1; TRBD1 is a possible D gene (6 bases). The CDR3 is 15 residues long. Germline CDR1 reads ENHRY; CDR2 reads SYGVKD. V lost 5 bases, J lost 1 base, and 14 bases lay in between. The CDR3 loop reads CAISTGTRKNTEAFF. CDR3 in DNA: TGTGCCATCAGTACCGGGACAAGAAAGAACACTGAAGCTTTCTTT.

V is TRBV28 and J is TRBJ1-5; D is possibly TRBD1 (6 bases). Trimming pared 3 bases from V and 7 bases from J, leaving 13 bases between. Germline CDR1 and CDR2: MDHEN and SYDVKM. There are 14 residues in the CDR3. The CDR3 DNA reads TGTGCCAGCAGTTTGAGGGGGGGGTCGCAGCCCCAGCATTTT. Translating it yields CASSLRGGSQPQHF.

V gene TRBV7-8 combines with J gene TRBJ2-1; 10 bases are shared with TRBD2. From germline, CDR1 is SGHVS and CDR2 FQNEAQ. The CDR3 extends over 17 amino acids. The V and J ends lost 1 base and 4 bases, in that order; junction bases with no gene match: 7. The CDR3 loop reads CASSLEPSGRAYNEQFF. The CDR3 DNA is TGTGCCAGCAGCTTAGAGCCTAGCGGGAGAGCTTACAATGAGCAGTTCTTC.

The gene calls are TRBV3-1 (or the pseudogene TRBV3-2) and TRBJ2-2; TRBD1 matches 7 bases. This CDR3 has 16 residues. V gave up 2 bases and J gave up 4 bases; unmatched junction bases: 7. CDR1 is LGHDT and CDR2 is YNNKEL in the germline V gene (reference sequence). CDR3 amino acids: CASSQIRTGGTGELFF. The DNA of the CDR3 is TGTGCCAGCAGCCAAATTAGGACAGGAGGCACCGGGGAGCTGTTTTTT.

The rearrangement joins TRBV21-1 to TRBJ2-7; no check of the table's D call, TRBD1, against the DNA was made. TRBV21-1 is termed a pseudogene. CDR3 length: 15 amino acids. CDR3 in amino acids: CASSRKGQGSEEQYF. CDR3 bases: TGTGCCAGCAGCCGAAAGGGACAGGGGTCGGAGGAGCAGTACTTC.

The V and J genes are TRBV25-1 and TRBJ2-2, with 8 bases lining up with TRBD1. Germline-derived CDR1 and CDR2 are MGHDK and SYGVNS. The junction had 8 bases not matched to a gene; V was cut back by 4 bases and J by 4 bases. CDR3 length: 16 residues. For the CDR3, the DNA is TGTGCCAGCAGTGCGAGACAGGGGTTAGGCACCGGGGAGCTGTTTTTT. It specifies CASSARQGLGTGELFF. The complete variable domain, with remaining parts taken from reference TRBV25-1 and TRBJ2-2, reads EADIYQTPRYLVIGTGKKITLECSQTMGHDKMYWYQQDPGMELHLIHYSYGVNSTEKGDLSSESTVSRIRTEHFPLTLESARPSHTSQYLCASSARQGLGTGELFFGEGSRLTVL.

The chain has TRBV27 and TRBJ1-6, with TRBD1 identical over 7 bases. The CDR3 covers 15 residues. With 2 bases clipped from V and 6 bases from J, the junction kept 4 bases outside the gene matches. Germline V CDR1 and CDR2: MNHEY, SMNVEV (reference sequence). The CDR3 sequence: CASSLRDSTNSPLHF. CDR3 sequence (DNA): TGTGCCAGCAGTTTACGGGACAGCACTAATTCACCCCTCCACTTT.

J is TRBJ2-2 and V is TRBV10-3; a weak D match, TRBD1 (6 bases). The germline V gene encodes CDR1 ENHRY and CDR2 SYGVKD. CDR3 size: 14 residues. Trimming took 6 bases from V and 5 from J, leaving 13 bases between them. CDR3 in amino acids: CAIRQGSVTGELFF. The CDR3 DNA reads TGTGCCATCAGACAGGGAAGTGTAACCGGGGAGCTGTTTTTT.

This clone was recorded once. The V and J genes are TRBV5-4 and TRBJ2-2; D possibly corresponds to TRBD2 (6 bases). From germline, CDR1 is SGHNT and CDR2 YYREEE (reference sequence). The CDR3 is 15 amino acids. Trimming took 0 bases from V and 5 from J, leaving 11 bases between them. CDR3 residues: CASSLEEGSTGELFF. CDR3 nucleotide sequence: TGTGCCAGCAGCTTGGAGGAGGGATCGACCGGGGAGCTGTTTTTT.

This rearrangement joins TRBV30 to TRBJ2-3, with D unclear. The CDR3 length is 15 residues. V lost 6 bases to trimming and J lost 0 bases, with 16 bases between them. Germline V gene data show CDR1 as GTSNPN and CDR2 as SVGIG (reference sequence). The CDR3 spells CACSYESESTDTQYF. CDR3 DNA sequence: TGTGCCTGCAGCTACGAGTCGGAGAGCACAGATACGCAGTATTTT. The full variable domain, in which reference TRBV30 and TRBJ2-3 provide the parts outside the CDR3, is SQTIHQWPATLVQPVGSPLSLECTVEGTSNPNLYWYRQAAGRGLQLLFYSVGIGQISSEVPQNLSASRPQDRQFILSSKKLLLSDSGFYLCACSYESESTDTQYFGPGTRLTVL.

V and J are TRBV27 and TRBJ1-2; no clear D. CDR3 length equals 16 residues. Germline CDR1 is MNHEY and CDR2 is SMNVEV (reference sequence). Trimming cost V 0 bases and J 4 bases, with 15 bases left between them. CDR3 sequence: CASSLSLAVPLYGYTF. In DNA, the CDR3 is TGTGCCAGCAGTTTATCGTTAGCGGTCCCCCTCTATGGCTACACCTTC.

The rearrangement uses TRBV19 and TRBJ1-4, with 9 positions matching TRBD1. This CDR3 comprises 16 residues. V lost 2 bases and J lost 11; bases outside the gene matches: 12. Germline V gene sequence: CDR1 LNHDA, CDR2 SQIVND (reference sequence). The CDR3 nucleotides read TGTGCCAGTAGTATAAGATGGGGACAGGGAAGTTTGAAACTGTTTTTT. Translation gives CASSIRWGQGSLKLFF.

The rearrangement joins TRBV6-6 to TRBJ2-7; TRBD1 agrees at 8 bases. V shed 6 bases, J shed 2 bases, and the junction held 6 bases outside the gene matches. CDR1 is MNHNY, CDR2 SVGAGI, per germline (reference sequence). CDR3 length: 14 amino acids. DNA of the CDR3: TGTGCCAGCAGCACAGGACAGGGCACCTACGAGCAGTACTTC. Protein sequence: CASSTGQGTYEQYF.

This chain links TRBV12-3 or TRBV12-4 with TRBJ2-7; D ambiguous. The CDR3 has 11 amino acids. The V end was cut by 4 bases, the J end by 6 bases, with 7 bases between. This CDR3 reads CASSSGFEQYF. In DNA form, the CDR3 reads TGTGCCAGCAGTTCAGGATTCGAGCAGTACTTC.

The chain couples TRBV18 to TRBJ1-4, with 10 positions matching TRBD1. The trim removed 6 bases at V and 6 bases at J, leaving 7 bases unmatched. From germline, CDR1 is KGHSH and CDR2 LQKENI. This CDR3 region has 15 residues. CDR3 coding DNA: TGTGCCAGCTCGATCCGGACAGGGGGGGATGAAAAACTGTTTTTT. Translated, it gives CASSIRTGGDEKLFF.

This clone was picked up a small number of times. This chain uses TRBV2 with TRBJ2-5, with D hard to call. V was shortened by 5 bases and J by 4 bases, with 5 bases between the two germline ends. Germline CDR1 and CDR2: SNHLY and FYNNEI. The CDR3 is 11 residues long. The CDR3 is CASSSRETQYF. The CDR3 DNA sequence: TGTGCCAGCAGTTCCAGAGAGACCCAGTACTTC.

V usage is TRBV6-5 and J usage is TRBJ2-7; D possibly corresponds to TRBD2 (6 bases). The V end lost 8 bases, the J end lost 3 bases, and 11 bases lay between the germline ends. This CDR3 spans 12 amino acids. Germline V gene data show CDR1 as MNHEY and CDR2 as SVGAGI. CDR3 residues: CASASSVYEQYF. The DNA of the CDR3 is TGTGCCAGCGCTTCTAGCGTCTACGAGCAGTACTTC.

The chain employs TRBV7-2 and TRBJ2-7; 12 nucleotides align to TRBD2. The CDR3 length is 17 residues. With V trimmed by 5 bases and J by 5 bases, 13 bases remained unmatched. Germline loops: CDR1 SGHTA, CDR2 FQGNSA. The DNA of the CDR3 is TGTGCCAGCAGCCGTTCTCCTAGCGGGGGGGCGATCGACGAGCAGTACTTC. Translating gives CASSRSPSGGAIDEQYF.